This TCR beta chain comes out of a study of beta chain features in type 1 diabetes. Overall study results and limits: Sequencing of cDNA might inflate the share of cells that strongly express TCR. PCR could preferentially amplify shorter templates, alike in patients and controls. Type 1 diabetes patients had moderately but significantly shorter TCRB CDR3s in all four CD4+ subsets.

Germline V gene sequence: CDR1 KGHSY, CDR2 FQNENV. This CDR3 spans 13 amino acids. The V gene lost 2 bases and the J gene lost 5 bases, with 8 bases spanning the gap. Reverse transcribing all isolated RNA meant expressed TCRB transcripts were sequenced. Measured with immunoSEQ multiplex PCR; TCRdb has only the in-frame clones, and not every one. The profile covers 500,000 to 800,000 clones, with roughly an eighth appearing a single time and around 0.12% taken by the ten largest. On this clone itself: The antigen is unknown.

This chain links TRBV16 with TRBJ2-3, with a tentative D call TRBD1 (5 bases). Sample: naive CD4+ T cells from blood. The receptor was derived from a man under 40 with type 1 diabetes. CDR3 coding DNA: TGTGCCAGCAGCCAACCGGACAAAGATACGCAGTATTTT. It yields the protein CASSQPDKDTQYF.